The clone carrying this TCR beta chain has a handful of counts. As yet, its antigen is unknown. Markers CD45RO/CCR7/CD25/CD127/CD95/CD27 served to sort CD4+ naive, central memory, regulatory and stem cell-like memory cells. Post-sort purity exceeded 95% for all sorted populations. V was cut by 1 base and J by 10 bases, with 15 bases left in between. Germline V gene sequence: CDR1 SGHTA, CDR2 FQGNSA. This CDR3 is built from 14 residues. The data belong to a study of beta chain features in type 1 diabetes. Sequencing targeted expressed TCRB transcripts, as all isolated RNA had been reverse transcribed. Clones were read by immunoSEQ multiplex PCR, and TCRdb kept only the in-frame ones, dropping some. This table holds 600,000 to 700,000 clones, 9.5% to 15% found once. Overall study results and limits: PCR might show a preference for shorter templates, equally across patients and controls. Possibly, sequencing cDNA over-represented cells that had high TCR expression levels. Shorter TCRB CDR3s, moderately but significantly so, were found in Type 1 diabetes patients in all four CD4+ subsets.

The chain has TRBV7-2 and TRBJ2-3, with D unclear. Sequenced material: naive CD4+ T cells from blood. This clonotype was obtained from a man between 25 and 39 years old with type 1 diabetes. CDR3 in amino acids: CASSLGDFSPAQYF. For the CDR3, the DNA is TGTGCCAGCAGCTTAGGAGACTTTTCTCCTGCGCAGTATTTT.